The table lists the clone carrying this T cell receptor (beta chain) with a few counts. As yet, its antigen is unknown. These data belong to a study of response to subunit inactivated influenza vaccine. Whole-study results and caveats: There was a suggestion from the authors that each seasonal influenza vaccination recruits few new T cells.

One entry per CDR3 protein results from TCRdb running MiXCR on the RT-PCR reads. The table records 600,000 to 850,000 distinct CDR3 sequences, 11% to 15% of them present only once. Trimming left V 6 bases short and J 2 bases short, with 13 bases between. Germline assignment: CDR1 DFQATT and CDR2 SNEGSKA (reference sequence). The CDR3 extends over 13 amino acids. The V call is TRBV20-1, the J call TRBJ1-1, with D possibly matching TRBD1 (5 bases). This clonotype was sampled from a man in his fifties or sixties who received an inactivated influenza vaccine. The specimen was PBMCs from blood, collected around two weeks before vaccination. CDR3: CSAPDTLNTEAFF. The CDR3 nucleotides are TGCAGTGCACCGGACACCCTCAACACTGAAGCTTTCTTT.